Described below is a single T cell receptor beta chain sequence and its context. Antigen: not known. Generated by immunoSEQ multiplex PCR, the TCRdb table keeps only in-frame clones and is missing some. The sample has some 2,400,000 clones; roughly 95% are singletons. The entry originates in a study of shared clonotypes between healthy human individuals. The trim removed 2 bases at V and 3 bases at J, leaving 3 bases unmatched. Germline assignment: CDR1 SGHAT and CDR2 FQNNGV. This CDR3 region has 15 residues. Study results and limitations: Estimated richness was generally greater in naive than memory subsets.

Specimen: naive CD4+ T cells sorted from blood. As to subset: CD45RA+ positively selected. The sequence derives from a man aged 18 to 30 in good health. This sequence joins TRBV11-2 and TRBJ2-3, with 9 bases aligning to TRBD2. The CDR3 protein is CASSLLAGVTDTQYF. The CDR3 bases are TGTGCCAGCAGCTTATTAGCGGGGGTTACAGATACGCAGTATTTT.